The clone carrying this T cell receptor beta chain was observed a few times. Sequenced material consisted of expressed TCRB transcripts (all of the isolated RNA was reverse transcribed). Sequencing was performed with immunoSEQ multiplex PCR; in TCRdb, only in-frame clones are kept and a portion is missing. The table has 300,000 to 400,000 clones, over 9.5% seen once. This record comes from a study of beta chain features in type 1 diabetes. Looked up from germline, CDR1 is MNHEY and CDR2 is SMNVEV (reference sequence). With 5 bases removed from V and 5 bases from J, the gap between germline ends came to 10 bases. The CDR3 sequence is 13 residues long.

J is TRBJ2-1 and V is TRBV27; possible D gene TRBD2, 6 bases. Sequenced: naive CD4+ T cells from blood. This TCR was recovered from a man aged 18 to 29 in good health. The CDR3 sequence: CASSGGADNEQFF. Here the CDR3 DNA reads TGTGCCAGCAGTGGAGGGGCGGACAATGAGCAGTTCTTC.